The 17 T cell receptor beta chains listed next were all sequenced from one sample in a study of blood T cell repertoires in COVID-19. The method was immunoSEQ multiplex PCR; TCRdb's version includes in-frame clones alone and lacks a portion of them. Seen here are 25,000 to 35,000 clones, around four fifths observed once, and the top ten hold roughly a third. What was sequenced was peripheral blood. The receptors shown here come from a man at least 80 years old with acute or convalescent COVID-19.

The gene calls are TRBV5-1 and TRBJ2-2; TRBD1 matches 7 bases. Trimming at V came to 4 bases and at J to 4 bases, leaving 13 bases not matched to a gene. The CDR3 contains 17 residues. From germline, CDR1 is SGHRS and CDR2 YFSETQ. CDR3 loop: CASSPLTGFSVTGELFF. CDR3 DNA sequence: TGCGCCAGCAGCCCATTGACAGGGTTCTCTGTCACCGGGGAGCTGTTTTTT. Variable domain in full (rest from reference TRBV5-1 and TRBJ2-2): KAGVTQTPRYLIKTRGQQVTLSCSPISGHRSVSWYQQTPGQGLQFLFEYFSETQRNKGNFPGRFSGRQFSNSRSEMNVSTLELGDSALYLCASSPLTGFSVTGELFFGEGSRLTVL.

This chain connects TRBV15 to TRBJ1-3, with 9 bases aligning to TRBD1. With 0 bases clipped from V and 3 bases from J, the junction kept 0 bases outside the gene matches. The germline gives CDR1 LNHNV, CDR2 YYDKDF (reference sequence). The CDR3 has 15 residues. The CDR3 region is CATSRETGGGNTIYF. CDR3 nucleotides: TGTGCCACCAGCAGAGAGACAGGGGGTGGAAACACCATATATTTT.

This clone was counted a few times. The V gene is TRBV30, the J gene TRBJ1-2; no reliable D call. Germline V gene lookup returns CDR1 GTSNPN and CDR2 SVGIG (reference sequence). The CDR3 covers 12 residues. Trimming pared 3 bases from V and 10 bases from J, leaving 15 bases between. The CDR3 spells CAWRGFNLHYTF. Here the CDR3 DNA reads TGTGCCTGGAGGGGCTTCAACCTACACTACACCTTC.

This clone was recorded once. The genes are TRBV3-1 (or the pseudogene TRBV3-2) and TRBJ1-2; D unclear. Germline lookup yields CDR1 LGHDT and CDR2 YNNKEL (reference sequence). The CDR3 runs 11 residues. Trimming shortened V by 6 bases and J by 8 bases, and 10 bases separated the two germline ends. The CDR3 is CASSSWSGYTF. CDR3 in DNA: TGTGCCAGCAGTAGCTGGAGCGGCTACACCTTC.

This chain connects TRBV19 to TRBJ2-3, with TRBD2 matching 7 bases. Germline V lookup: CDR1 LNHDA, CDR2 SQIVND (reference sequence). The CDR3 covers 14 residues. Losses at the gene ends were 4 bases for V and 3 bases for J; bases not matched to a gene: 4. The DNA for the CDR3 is TGTGCCAGTAGTACGCGGGGGAGGACAGATACGCAGTATTTT. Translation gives CASSTRGRTDTQYF. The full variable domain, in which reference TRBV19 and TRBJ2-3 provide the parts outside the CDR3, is DGGITQSPKYLFRKEGQNVTLSCEQNLNHDAMYWYRQDPGQGLRLIYYSQIVNDFQKGDIAEGYSVSREKKESFPLTVTSAQKNPTAFYLCASSTRGRTDTQYFGPGTRLTVL.

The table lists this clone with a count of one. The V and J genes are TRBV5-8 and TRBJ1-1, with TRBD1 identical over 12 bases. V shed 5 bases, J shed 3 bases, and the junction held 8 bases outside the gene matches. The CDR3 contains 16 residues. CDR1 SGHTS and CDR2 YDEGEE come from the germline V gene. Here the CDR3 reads CASRSPGQGADTEAFF. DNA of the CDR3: TGTGCCAGCAGATCGCCGGGACAGGGGGCTGACACTGAAGCTTTCTTT.

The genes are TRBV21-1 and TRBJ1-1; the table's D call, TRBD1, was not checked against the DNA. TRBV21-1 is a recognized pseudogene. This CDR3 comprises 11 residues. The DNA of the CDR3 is TGTGCCAGCACTTTGACAGGTGTAGCTTTCTTT. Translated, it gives CASTLTGVAFF.

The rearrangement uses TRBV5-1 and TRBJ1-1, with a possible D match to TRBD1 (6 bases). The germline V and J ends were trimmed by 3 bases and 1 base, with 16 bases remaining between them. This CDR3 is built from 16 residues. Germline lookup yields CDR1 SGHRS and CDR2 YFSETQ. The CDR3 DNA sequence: TGCGCCAGCAGCTGGACGACCCGGACAGAGAACACTGAAGCTTTCTTT. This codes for CASSWTTRTENTEAFF. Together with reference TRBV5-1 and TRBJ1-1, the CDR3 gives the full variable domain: KAGVTQTPRYLIKTRGQQVTLSCSPISGHRSVSWYQQTPGQGLQFLFEYFSETQRNKGNFPGRFSGRQFSNSRSEMNVSTLELGDSALYLCASSWTTRTENTEAFFGQGTRLTVV.

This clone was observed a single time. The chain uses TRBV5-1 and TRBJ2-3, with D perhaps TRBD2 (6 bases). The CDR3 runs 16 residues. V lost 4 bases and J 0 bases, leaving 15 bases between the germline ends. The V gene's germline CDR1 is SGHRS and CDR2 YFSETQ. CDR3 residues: CASSLPLASSTDTQYF. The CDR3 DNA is TGCGCCAGCAGCCTCCCCCTAGCGTCTAGCACAGATACGCAGTATTTT.

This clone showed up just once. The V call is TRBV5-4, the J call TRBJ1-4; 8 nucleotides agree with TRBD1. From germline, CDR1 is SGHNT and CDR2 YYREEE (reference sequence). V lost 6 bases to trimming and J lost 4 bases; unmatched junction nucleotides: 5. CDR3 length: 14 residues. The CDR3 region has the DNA TGTGCCAGCACCAAAGGACAGGGTAATGAAAAACTGTTTTTT. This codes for CASTKGQGNEKLFF.

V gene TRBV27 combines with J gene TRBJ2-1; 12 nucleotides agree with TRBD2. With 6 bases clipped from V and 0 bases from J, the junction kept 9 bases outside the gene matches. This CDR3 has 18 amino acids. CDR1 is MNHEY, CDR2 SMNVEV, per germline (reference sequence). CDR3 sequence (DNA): TGTGCCAGCAGCCCGGGACTAGCGGGTCTTAGCTCCTACAATGAGCAGTTCTTC. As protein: CASSPGLAGLSSYNEQFF.

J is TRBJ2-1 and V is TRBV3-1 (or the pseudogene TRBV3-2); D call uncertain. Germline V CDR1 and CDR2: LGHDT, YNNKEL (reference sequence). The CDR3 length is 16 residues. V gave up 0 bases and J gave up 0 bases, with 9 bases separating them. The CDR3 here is CASSQEMGSSYNEQFF. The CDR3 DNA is TGTGCCAGCAGCCAAGAAATGGGCAGCTCCTACAATGAGCAGTTCTTC.

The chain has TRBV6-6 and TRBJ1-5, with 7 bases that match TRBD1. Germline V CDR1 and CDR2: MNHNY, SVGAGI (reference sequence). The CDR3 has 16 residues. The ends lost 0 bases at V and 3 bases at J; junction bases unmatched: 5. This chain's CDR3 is CASSYSYRGLNQPQHF. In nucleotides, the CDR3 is TGTGCCAGCAGTTACTCGTATAGGGGGCTCAATCAGCCCCAGCATTTT.

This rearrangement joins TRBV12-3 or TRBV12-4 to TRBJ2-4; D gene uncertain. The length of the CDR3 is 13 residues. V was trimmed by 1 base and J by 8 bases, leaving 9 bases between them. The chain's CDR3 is CASSLGPVDIQYF. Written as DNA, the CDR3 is TGTGCCAGCAGTTTAGGGCCAGTTGACATTCAGTACTTC.

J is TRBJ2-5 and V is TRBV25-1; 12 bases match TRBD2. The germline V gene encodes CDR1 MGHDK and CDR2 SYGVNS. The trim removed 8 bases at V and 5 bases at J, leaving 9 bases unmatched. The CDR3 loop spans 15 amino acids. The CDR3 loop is CASERLAGVRETQYF. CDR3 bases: TGTGCCAGCGAAAGACTAGCGGGGGTACGTGAGACCCAGTACTTC.

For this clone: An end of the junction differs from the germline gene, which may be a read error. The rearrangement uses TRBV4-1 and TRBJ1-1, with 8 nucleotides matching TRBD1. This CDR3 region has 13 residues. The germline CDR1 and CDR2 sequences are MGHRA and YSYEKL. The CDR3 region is CAGSQDRGTEAFF. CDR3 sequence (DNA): TGCGCCGGCAGCCAAGACAGGGGCACTGAAGCTTTCTTT.

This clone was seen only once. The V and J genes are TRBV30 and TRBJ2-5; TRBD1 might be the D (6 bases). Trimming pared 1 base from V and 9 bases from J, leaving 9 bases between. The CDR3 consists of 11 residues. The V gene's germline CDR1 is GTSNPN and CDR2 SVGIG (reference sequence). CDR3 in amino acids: CAWSDDRPQYF. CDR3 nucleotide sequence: TGTGCCTGGAGTGACGACAGGCCCCAGTACTTC.